The 28 T cell receptor beta chains below come from one sample, sequenced in a study of beta chain features in type 1 diabetes. Expressed TCRB transcripts were sequenced because the isolated RNA had all been reverse transcribed beforehand. TCRdb's table, derived via immunoSEQ multiplex PCR, lists solely in-frame clones and lacks some. In the table there are fewer than 650,000 clones, roughly 16% of which are singletons. Specimen: naive CD4+ T cells from blood. These receptors all come from a man aged 18-30 years in good health.

This clone was counted between two and nine times. The chain couples TRBV7-2 to TRBJ2-1; D unclear. Looked up from germline, CDR1 is SGHTA and CDR2 is FQGNSA. CDR3 size: 13 residues. V gave up 1 base and J gave up 7 bases, with 8 bases separating them. The DNA for the CDR3 is TGTGCCAGCAGCTTAGGTCTAGGAAATGAGCAGTTCTTC. Translation gives CASSLGLGNEQFF. The full variable domain, with the rest looked up from reference TRBV7-2 and TRBJ2-1, is GAGVSQSPSNKVTEKGKDVELRCDPISGHTALYWYRQSLGQGLEFLIYFQGNSAPDKSGLPSDRFSAERTGGSVSTLTIQRTQQEDSAVYLCASSLGLGNEQFFGPGTRLTVL.

This chain links TRBV5-4 with TRBJ1-3; unclear D gene. The CDR3 has 17 amino acids. Germline V gene data show CDR1 as SGHNT and CDR2 as YYREEE (reference sequence). V was cut by 1 base and J by 0 bases, with 14 bases left in between. The DNA for the CDR3 is TGTGCCAGCAGCTTGTATTACGGACTGATCTCTGGAAACACCATATATTTT. Protein: CASSLYYGLISGNTIYF.

With respect to this clone: This CDR3 is also generated by other DNA sequences in the sample. The CDR3 is CASSPLSYEQYF. CDR3 coding DNA: TGTGCCAGCAGTCCCCTCTCATACGAGCAGTACTTC. The chain links TRBV28 to TRBJ2-7; D gene ambiguous. Trimming pared 5 bases from V and 4 bases from J, leaving 9 bases between. The CDR3 has 12 residues. The V gene's germline CDR1 is MDHEN and CDR2 SYDVKM.

J is TRBJ2-5 and V is TRBV29-1; TRBD1 matches at 7 bases. Unmatched junction bases numbered 9, after V lost 3 bases and J lost 2 bases. Germline V lookup: CDR1 SQVTM, CDR2 ANQGSEA. CDR3 length equals 15 residues. The DNA for the CDR3 is TGCAGCGTTGAGCCCGGGACAGTTTCACAAGAGACCCAGTACTTC. This sequence encodes CSVEPGTVSQETQYF.

J is TRBJ1-5 and V is TRBV7-2; a possible D gene is TRBD1 (5 bases). V dropped 6 bases and J dropped 3 bases, with 15 bases sitting between them. CDR3 length: 15 amino acids. From germline, CDR1 is SGHTA and CDR2 FQGNSA. DNA of the CDR3: TGTGCCAGCAGAAACACCGGGGGACCCAATCAGCCCCAGCATTTT. Its translation: CASRNTGGPNQPQHF.

This chain joins TRBV18 and TRBJ2-1, with D perhaps TRBD1 (5 bases). V lost 3 bases to trimming and J lost 5 bases, with 8 bases between them. The CDR3 length is 13 residues. The germline gives CDR1 KGHSH, CDR2 LQKENI. CDR3 sequence reads: CASSPVRDNEQFF. The CDR3 DNA sequence: TGTGCCAGCTCACCGGTCAGGGACAATGAGCAGTTCTTC.

The J gene is TRBJ1-1, the V gene TRBV28, with no clear D. The V and J ends lost 11 bases and 14 bases respectively, with 21 bases between them. There are 11 residues in the CDR3. The germline gives CDR1 MDHEN, CDR2 SYDVKM. The DNA for the CDR3 is TGTGCCTCCAACATGGAGTCCCTGGTGTTCTTT. Residues: CASNMESLVFF.

The chain is built from TRBV28 and TRBJ2-7, with TRBD1 identical over 8 bases. Germline CDR1 reads MDHEN; CDR2 reads SYDVKM. The V gene end was trimmed by 5 bases and the J gene end by 7 bases; junction bases not matched to a gene: 4. The CDR3 covers 12 residues. The CDR3 DNA is TGTGCCAGCAGTACCGGGACAGGTGAGCAGTACTTC. Encoded protein: CASSTGTGEQYF.

The chain uses TRBV7-9 and TRBJ1-2; unclear D gene. V lost 0 bases to trimming and J lost 3 bases, with 11 bases between them. CDR1 is SEHNR and CDR2 is FQNEAQ in the germline V gene (reference sequence). This CDR3 spans 15 amino acids. The CDR3, as DNA: TGTGCCAGCAGCTTAGCGGTTAACAGCTACTATGGCTACACCTTC. Translating gives CASSLAVNSYYGYTF.

This clone was observed a handful of times. The J gene is TRBJ1-4, the V gene TRBV13; TRBD1 aligns across 10 bases. This CDR3 has 14 residues. V trimming: 5 bases; J trimming: 7 bases; junction bases outside the gene matches: 4. Germline lookup yields CDR1 PRHDT and CDR2 FYEKMQ (reference sequence). This CDR3 reads CASSTGQGPEKLFF. As DNA, the CDR3 is TGTGCCAGCAGCACGGGACAGGGGCCTGAAAAACTGTTTTTT.

The rearrangement joins TRBV7-2 to TRBJ2-7; 7 bases are a match to TRBD2. The V segment lost 4 bases and the J segment 0 bases; nucleotides outside the gene matches: 9. Germline CDR1 reads SGHTA; CDR2 reads FQGNSA. The CDR3 loop spans 16 amino acids. The CDR3 DNA reads TGTGCCAGCAGCTCCCGTTGGGGGGAGGGCTCCTACGAGCAGTACTTC. Translated: CASSSRWGEGSYEQYF.

This chain's CDR3 is CASSSGGAGYNEQFF. The CDR3 nucleotides are TGCGCCAGCAGCTCCGGGGGCGCAGGTTACAATGAGCAGTTCTTC. This chain joins TRBV5-1 and TRBJ2-1; D assignment may be TRBD1 or TRBD2 (6 bases each). V was trimmed by 3 bases and J by 4 bases, leaving 14 bases between them. Per the germline V gene, CDR1 is SGHRS and CDR2 is YFSETQ. The CDR3 runs 15 residues.

The chain employs TRBV4-3 and TRBJ2-1, with D unclear. Trimming removed 0 bases from V and 8 bases from J, with 14 bases in between. Germline CDR1 is LGHNA and CDR2 is YSLEER. The CDR3 extends over 15 amino acids. As DNA, the CDR3 is TGCGCCAGCAGCCAAGACATCGCGCTACGCTATGAGCAGTTCTTC. Amino acid sequence: CASSQDIALRYEQFF.

This clone was picked up one time. This chain connects TRBV20-1 to TRBJ1-1; D gene uncertain. Germline V gene data show CDR1 as DFQATT and CDR2 as SNEGSKA (reference sequence). V shed 7 bases and J shed 2 bases, with 8 bases lying between them. CDR3 size: 11 residues. The CDR3 DNA is TGCAGTGGGGCTTACAACACTGAAGCTTTCTTT. Protein sequence: CSGAYNTEAFF.

The CDR3 DNA follows: TGCGCCAGCAGCCGCAGGCAGTCAGATACGCAGTATTTT. It translates to CASSRRQSDTQYF. The V and J genes are TRBV4-3 and TRBJ2-3; D is uncertain. The CDR3 length is 13 residues. V lost 4 bases to trimming and J lost 4 bases, with 9 bases between them. Per germline, CDR1 LGHNA and CDR2 YSLEER.

The chain couples TRBV25-1 to TRBJ2-1, with 7 positions matching TRBD1. The junction had 16 bases not matched to a gene; V was cut back by 8 bases and J by 6 bases. The CDR3 spans 16 residues. Germline V gene sequence: CDR1 MGHDK, CDR2 SYGVNS. The CDR3: CASSQQGHNSGNEQFF. The CDR3 bases are TGTGCCAGCTCCCAACAGGGGCATAATTCGGGCAATGAGCAGTTCTTC.

This clone turned up a few times. V gene TRBV25-1 combines with J gene TRBJ2-7, with 7 positions matching TRBD1. The CDR3 covers 13 residues. Trimming at V came to 4 bases and at J to 5 bases, leaving 5 bases not matched to a gene. CDR1 is MGHDK and CDR2 is SYGVNS in the germline V gene. CDR3: CASSVGGLNEQYF. For the CDR3, the DNA is TGTGCCAGCAGTGTAGGGGGCCTGAACGAGCAGTACTTC.

The gene calls are TRBV7-3 and TRBJ2-2; D ambiguous. Germline V gene sequence: CDR1 SGHTA, CDR2 FQGTGA. Trimming shortened V by 5 bases and J by 0 bases, and 4 bases separated the two germline ends. CDR3 length: 13 amino acids. The CDR3 DNA sequence: TGTGCCAGCAGCGGGGCGAACACCGGGGAGCTGTTTTTT. Its protein product is CASSGANTGELFF.

V gene TRBV5-1 combines with J gene TRBJ2-1; D might be TRBD1 (7 bases). The CDR3 contains 15 residues. V was trimmed by 4 bases and J by 0 bases, leaving 11 bases between them. Looked up from germline, CDR1 is SGHRS and CDR2 is YFSETQ. CDR3 in DNA: TGCGCCAGCAGCGCAGGGGGGAGCTCCTACAATGAGCAGTTCTTC. Encoded protein: CASSAGGSSYNEQFF.

This clone was seen a few times. The chain uses TRBV29-1 and TRBJ1-2; unclear D gene. Trimming left V 4 bases short and J 7 bases short, with 16 bases between. The CDR3 is 13 amino acids. CDR1 SQVTM and CDR2 ANQGSEA come from the germline V gene. The CDR3 region is CSVGRTDLSGYTF. The CDR3 DNA reads TGCAGCGTTGGGAGGACGGACCTGAGTGGCTACACCTTC.

A single count supports this clone. The chain is built from TRBV9 and TRBJ2-1; unclear D gene. Germline V gene lookup returns CDR1 SGDLS and CDR2 YYNGEE. V gave up 5 bases and J gave up 6 bases, with 15 bases separating them. The CDR3 covers 14 residues. The CDR3 region is CASSDPAVANEQFF. In DNA, the CDR3 is TGTGCCAGCAGTGACCCAGCAGTGGCCAATGAGCAGTTCTTC.

This clone has just a few counts. The V call is TRBV28, the J call TRBJ2-5; 8 positions agree with TRBD1. CDR3 length equals 14 residues. Per germline, CDR1 MDHEN and CDR2 SYDVKM. Trimming at V came to 3 bases and at J to 12 bases, leaving 12 bases not matched to a gene. CDR3 DNA: TGTGCCAGCAGTTTCTCCCGGACAGGGCCGGCGAAGTACTTC. Protein product: CASSFSRTGPAKYF.

The rearrangement uses TRBV19 and TRBJ2-5; D is uncertain. From germline, CDR1 is LNHDA and CDR2 SQIVND (reference sequence). This CDR3 has 16 amino acids. Trimming took off 1 base at V and 5 bases at J, with 17 bases between the two ends. This CDR3 is CASSIGPQTGYETQYF. DNA for the CDR3: TGTGCCAGTAGTATAGGCCCACAAACGGGTTACGAGACCCAGTACTTC.

The genes are TRBV7-2 and TRBJ2-7; TRBD2 is a possible D gene (6 bases). The CDR3 length is 15 residues. Per germline, CDR1 SGHTA and CDR2 FQGNSA. Trimming shortened V by 0 bases and J by 0 bases, and 9 bases separated the two germline ends. CDR3 bases: TGTGCCAGCAGCTTAGCCCCCGGGAGCTCCTACGAGCAGTACTTC. Translating gives CASSLAPGSSYEQYF.

The chain links TRBV11-2 to TRBJ1-1; 8 bases fit TRBD1. This CDR3 contains 15 residues. The germline V gene has CDR1 SGHAT and CDR2 FQNNGV. J was trimmed by 2 bases and V by 4 bases; bases with no gene match: 6. This chain's CDR3 is CASSSAGGINTEAFF. The CDR3 DNA reads TGTGCCAGCAGCTCCGCAGGGGGCATTAACACTGAAGCTTTCTTT. The full variable domain, completed using reference TRBV11-2 and TRBJ1-1, is EAGVAQSPRYKIIEKRQSVAFWCNPISGHATLYWYQQILGQGPKLLIQFQNNGVVDDSQLPKDRFSAERLKGVDSTLKIQPAKLEDSAVYLCASSSAGGINTEAFFGQGTRLTVV.

This rearrangement joins TRBV19 to TRBJ2-1, with unresolved D. V lost 3 bases, J lost 6 bases, and 3 bases lay in between. CDR1 is LNHDA and CDR2 is SQIVND in the germline V gene (reference sequence). The CDR3 is made up of 11 amino acids. CDR3 amino acids: CASSIFNEQFF. The CDR3 DNA follows: TGTGCCAGTAGTATCTTCAATGAGCAGTTCTTC.

This clone was recorded a few times. The chain carries TRBV5-4 and TRBJ2-4; 9 positions agree with TRBD2. This CDR3 has 15 residues. Germline CDR1 and CDR2: SGHNT and YYREEE (reference sequence). J gave up 7 bases and V 1 base, and 6 bases lay outside the gene matches. The DNA for the CDR3 is TGTGCCAGCAGCTTGAGCGGAGCGGGAGGCAACATTCAGTACTTC. Amino acids: CASSLSGAGGNIQYF.

The gene calls are TRBV27 and TRBJ2-7, with D perhaps TRBD2 (7 bases). The germline V gene has CDR1 MNHEY and CDR2 SMNVEV (reference sequence). Trimming pared 5 bases from V and 4 bases from J, leaving 21 bases between. The CDR3 runs 16 residues. The CDR3 DNA sequence: TGTGCCAGCAGTCTAACAGGGCCCCACGGGGGGTACGAGCAGTACTTC. It encodes CASSLTGPHGGYEQYF.